This entry lists 27 T cell receptor beta chains sequenced from one sample in a study of blood T cell repertoires in COVID-19 (dated by TCRdb to about 2020). Library preparation used the immunoSEQ multiplex PCR assay. TCRdb took this table from immuneACCESS and kept in-frame rearrangements with V and J called. Such tables lack part of the clones; where checked against another copy, unresolved V genes explain under half of the gap, and the rest is unexplained. For this sample there are about 200,000 clones; 70% to 90% appear just once. The biggest ten clones account for approximately 0.9% of the sample. The material sequenced was peripheral blood. These receptors were taken from a man aged 55 to 70 with COVID-19, enrolled during active disease.

In this sample, this clone turned up a few times. The CDR3, as DNA: TGTGCCTGGAGTGTCAGGGACAGGGTAGGAGGCTACACCTTC. This encodes CAWSVRDRVGGYTF. This chain uses TRBV30 with TRBJ1-2, with 9 bases identical to TRBD1. Germline lookup yields CDR1 GTSNPN and CDR2 SVGIG (reference sequence). This CDR3 region has 14 residues. V was clipped by 0 bases and J by 8 bases; unmatched bases: 7.

V usage is TRBV3-1 (or the pseudogene TRBV3-2) and J usage is TRBJ2-5; D gene ambiguous. Germline CDR1 reads LGHDT; CDR2 reads YNNKEL (reference sequence). The CDR3 contains 14 residues. V lost 4 bases to trimming and J lost 1 base, with 10 bases between them. CDR3 sequence reads: CASSPRGRQETQYF. The CDR3 region has the DNA TGTGCCAGCAGCCCCCGTGGCCGCCAAGAGACCCAGTACTTC.

The rearrangement uses TRBV7-9 and TRBJ1-1; unclear D gene. V lost 5 bases to trimming and J lost 1 base, with 8 bases between them. Looked up from germline, CDR1 is SEHNR and CDR2 is FQNEAQ (reference sequence). This CDR3 spans 13 amino acids. The CDR3 protein is CASSRDWNTEAFF. For the CDR3, the DNA is TGTGCCAGCAGCCGAGATTGGAACACTGAAGCTTTCTTT. The variable domain in full, completed from reference TRBV7-9 and TRBJ1-1, reads DTGVSQNPRHKITKRGQNVTFRCDPISEHNRLYWYRQTLGQGPEFLTYFQNEAQLEKSRLLSDRFSAERPKGSFSTLEIQRTEQGDSAMYLCASSRDWNTEAFFGQGTRLTVV.

The chain carries TRBV6-1 and TRBJ1-5; unclear D gene. The CDR3 runs 15 residues. V was clipped by 0 bases and J by 9 bases, with 15 bases between them. The germline CDR1 and CDR2 sequences are MNHNS and SASEGT. CDR3 sequence: CASSEARVDGWPQHF. The CDR3 DNA sequence: TGTGCCAGCAGTGAAGCGCGGGTGGATGGTTGGCCCCAGCATTTT.

The chain combines TRBV12-3 or TRBV12-4 with TRBJ1-1; no clear D. With 2 bases removed from V and 11 bases from J, the gap between germline ends came to 12 bases. This CDR3 is 12 amino acids long. As DNA, the CDR3 is TGTGCCAGCAGTTTAACCTCCCCGAGGGCTTTCTTT. Protein sequence: CASSLTSPRAFF.

A single count supports this clone. This chain links TRBV4-3 with TRBJ2-1; 10 bases map to TRBD1. Germline CDR1 and CDR2: LGHNA and YSLEER. Losses at the gene ends were 3 bases for V and 8 bases for J; bases not matched to a gene: 13. This CDR3 has 17 amino acids. The CDR3: CASSQFAGTGEGYEQFF. Written as DNA, the CDR3 is TGCGCCAGCAGCCAGTTCGCCGGGACAGGGGAAGGGTATGAGCAGTTCTTC.

The chain has TRBV14 and TRBJ1-1, with D maybe TRBD1 (6 bases). Deletions cut 0 bases from V and 6 bases from J, with 14 bases between. CDR1 and CDR2 from the germline V gene are SGHDN and FVKESK. The CDR3 contains 15 residues. CDR3 amino acids: CASSQDTTGRAEAFF. Here the CDR3 DNA reads TGTGCCAGCAGCCAAGATACCACAGGGAGGGCTGAAGCTTTCTTT.

This clone was seen more than once but under ten times. The chain recombines TRBV30 with TRBJ1-2, with 7 bases identical to TRBD1. The CDR3 is 13 residues long. Germline V lookup: CDR1 GTSNPN, CDR2 SVGIG (reference sequence). With 5 bases clipped from V and 2 bases from J, the junction kept 5 bases outside the gene matches. The CDR3 reads CAWGRGVNYGYTF. CDR3 bases: TGTGCCTGGGGCAGGGGGGTCAACTATGGCTACACCTTC. The whole variable domain, filled in from reference TRBV30 and TRBJ1-2, reads SQTIHQWPATLVQPVGSPLSLECTVEGTSNPNLYWYRQAAGRGLQLLFYSVGIGQISSEVPQNLSASRPQDRQFILSSKKLLLSDSGFYLCAWGRGVNYGYTFGSGTRLTVV.

The chain has TRBV11-2 and TRBJ1-1; D might be TRBD1 (6 bases). Germline V CDR1 and CDR2: SGHAT, FQNNGV. Trimming shortened V by 5 bases and J by 6 bases, and 16 bases separated the two germline ends. This CDR3 spans 14 amino acids. The CDR3 nucleotides are TGTGCCAGCAGCCCCAGCGGGGGCTATTCTGAAGCTTTCTTT. Translation gives CASSPSGGYSEAFF.

This chain joins TRBV7-8 and TRBJ1-2; the D is unclear. Germline V CDR1 and CDR2: SGHVS, FQNEAQ. This CDR3 is 15 amino acids long. Trimming took off 5 bases at V and 0 bases at J, with 13 bases between the two ends. CDR3: CASSLRGGPNYGYTF. In DNA form, the CDR3 reads TGTGCCAGCAGCCTTAGAGGAGGTCCTAACTATGGCTACACCTTC.

The gene calls are TRBV19 and TRBJ1-1; D is ambiguous. Germline CDR1 and CDR2: LNHDA and SQIVND (reference sequence). The CDR3 spans 14 residues. V was cut by 3 bases and J by 8 bases, with 16 bases left in between. CDR3 DNA: TGTGCCAGTAGTATTACTGCGGGTTCACTGGAAGCTTTCTTT. As protein: CASSITAGSLEAFF. Full variable domain (remainder filled in from reference TRBV19 and TRBJ1-1): DGGITQSPKYLFRKEGQNVTLSCEQNLNHDAMYWYRQDPGQGLRLIYYSQIVNDFQKGDIAEGYSVSREKKESFPLTVTSAQKNPTAFYLCASSITAGSLEAFFGQGTRLTVV.

This sequence joins TRBV7-2 and TRBJ1-4; 7 nucleotides line up with TRBD1. The CDR3 is 13 residues long. The V gene's germline CDR1 is SGHTA and CDR2 FQGNSA. Trimming cost V 6 bases and J 5 bases; bases outside gene matches: 3. This chain's CDR3 is CASRGQLNEKLFF. The CDR3 nucleotides read TGTGCCAGCAGGGGACAGCTAAATGAAAAACTGTTTTTT.

The gene calls are TRBV5-6 and TRBJ1-3, with a possible D match to TRBD1 (6 bases). V lost 1 base to trimming and J lost 4 bases, with 18 bases between them. The germline V gene has CDR1 SGHDT and CDR2 YYEEEE. The CDR3 length is 17 residues. Here the CDR3 reads CASSLSFTGLIGNTIYF. The CDR3 DNA reads as TGTGCCAGCAGCTTGTCGTTTACAGGGCTCATAGGAAACACCATATATTTT.

This chain joins TRBV4-1 and TRBJ1-1; maybe TRBD1 (5 bases). CDR1 is MGHRA, CDR2 YSYEKL, per germline. The V end lost 5 bases, the J end lost 7 bases, and 8 bases lay between the germline ends. This CDR3 comprises 11 residues. CDR3 amino acids: CASSSQVEAFF. Here the CDR3 DNA reads TGCGCCAGCAGCTCACAGGTTGAAGCTTTCTTT.

This clone was seen just once. The rearrangement uses TRBV4-1 and TRBJ2-3; perhaps TRBD2 as D (5 bases). The CDR3 consists of 16 residues. Trimming stripped 4 bases from V and 0 bases from J, with 14 bases between. Germline V gene data show CDR1 as MGHRA and CDR2 as YSYEKL. CDR3 sequence: CASSLAGGLSTDTQYF. The DNA of the CDR3 is TGCGCCAGCAGCCTTGCCGGAGGCCTTAGCACAGATACGCAGTATTTT.

This clone appeared once. CDR3 coding DNA: TGTGCCAGCAGCCAGAACAGGGCTAGCTCCTACAATGAGCAGTTCTTC. It yields the protein CASSQNRASSYNEQFF. The chain employs TRBV7-9 and TRBJ2-1, with D perhaps matching TRBD1 (6 bases). The CDR3 length is 16 residues. V shed 5 bases and J shed 0 bases, with 14 bases lying between them. Germline V gene lookup returns CDR1 SEHNR and CDR2 FQNEAQ (reference sequence).

The gene calls are TRBV18 and TRBJ1-1, with 9 bases matching TRBD1. Germline V gene data show CDR1 as KGHSH and CDR2 as LQKENI. The CDR3 sequence is 15 residues long. V lost 6 bases to trimming and J lost 5 bases; unmatched junction nucleotides: 10. The CDR3 here is CASSPLQGAETEAFF. The DNA for the CDR3 is TGTGCCAGCTCTCCCCTACAGGGGGCTGAGACTGAAGCTTTCTTT.

The chain employs TRBV5-1 and TRBJ2-2; D is unresolved. Trimming removed 1 base at V and 0 bases at J, with 10 bases between. The CDR3 is made up of 16 amino acids. Germline CDR1 is SGHRS and CDR2 is YFSETQ. The CDR3 DNA is TGCGCCAGCAGCTTGAGATCGCGGCCGAACACCGGGGAGCTGTTTTTT. Its translation: CASSLRSRPNTGELFF.

The chain couples TRBV6-5 to TRBJ1-4; weak D call: TRBD1 (5 bases). Germline values: CDR1 MNHEY, CDR2 SVGAGI. Trimming cost V 0 bases and J 14 bases, with 22 bases left between them. CDR3 size: 16 residues. The CDR3 DNA is TGTGCCAGCAGTTACTCGTCAGGGTTCCGAACAGAATATCTGTTTTTT. It encodes CASSYSSGFRTEYLFF.

The chain employs TRBV27 and TRBJ1-6; D is undetermined. The V end was cut by 3 bases, the J end by 6 bases, with 6 bases between. The CDR3 extends over 13 amino acids. CDR1 is MNHEY and CDR2 is SMNVEV in the germline V gene (reference sequence). Here the CDR3 reads CASSLAGNSPLHF. CDR3 nucleotide sequence: TGTGCCAGCAGTTTGGCTGGTAATTCACCCCTCCACTTT.

The J gene is TRBJ1-5, the V gene TRBV4-2, with D uncertain. The CDR3 spans 16 residues. Per the germline V gene, CDR1 is LGHNA and CDR2 is YNFKEQ. The V end was cut by 0 bases, the J end by 2 bases, with 11 bases between. The CDR3 sequence is CASSQDDRSRNQPQHF. Written as DNA, the CDR3 is TGTGCCAGCAGCCAAGACGACCGGAGTCGCAATCAGCCCCAGCATTTT.

The chain links TRBV14 to TRBJ1-2; D unclear. The CDR3 totals 15 residues. V lost 0 bases to trimming and J lost 4 bases, with 12 bases between them. The germline gives CDR1 SGHDN, CDR2 FVKESK. The CDR3 sequence is CASSQDRGGLYGYTF. CDR3 sequence (DNA): TGTGCCAGCAGCCAAGATCGGGGAGGCCTCTATGGCTACACCTTC. The variable domain in full, completed from reference TRBV14 and TRBJ1-2, reads EAGVTQFPSHSVIEKGQTVTLRCDPISGHDNLYWYRRVMGKEIKFLLHFVKESKQDESGMPNNRFLAERTGGTYSTLKVQPAELEDSGVYFCASSQDRGGLYGYTFGSGTRLTVV.

The gene calls are TRBV18 and TRBJ1-1; maybe TRBD1 (5 bases). This CDR3 has 13 residues. V shed 2 bases and J shed 7 bases, with 11 bases lying between them. The germline gives CDR1 KGHSH, CDR2 LQKENI. The CDR3 loop is CASSPADSDEAFF. The CDR3, as DNA: TGTGCCAGCTCACCAGCCGACAGCGATGAAGCTTTCTTT. Variable domain in full (rest from reference TRBV18 and TRBJ1-1): NAGVMQNPRHLVRRRGQEARLRCSPMKGHSHVYWYRQLPEEGLKFMVYLQKENIIDESGMPKERFSAEFPKEGPSILRIQQVVRGDSAAYFCASSPADSDEAFFGQGTRLTVV.

This clone was observed once. J is TRBJ1-2 and V is TRBV5-6, with TRBD1 as a possible D gene (6 bases). V was trimmed by 2 bases and J by 4 bases, leaving 12 bases between them. This CDR3 region has 14 residues. Germline CDR1 and CDR2: SGHDT and YYEEEE. CDR3 region: CASSFTTGIYGYTF. The CDR3 DNA sequence: TGTGCCAGCAGCTTCACCACAGGGATCTATGGCTACACCTTC. Supplemented by reference TRBV5-6 and TRBJ1-2, the full variable domain reads DAGVTQSPTHLIKTRGQQVTLRCSPKSGHDTVSWYQQALGQGPQFIFQYYEEEERQRGNFPDRFSGHQFPNYSSELNVNALLLGDSALYLCASSFTTGIYGYTFGSGTRLTVV.

This chain connects TRBV7-2 to TRBJ2-1; D not certain. Germline V CDR1 and CDR2: SGHTA, FQGNSA. Trimming took off 2 bases at V and 0 bases at J, with 8 bases between the two ends. The CDR3 consists of 15 residues. Here the CDR3 DNA reads TGTGCCAGCAGCTTATATGGGCCCTCCTACAATGAGCAGTTCTTC. Its protein is CASSLYGPSYNEQFF.

V is TRBV19 and J is TRBJ1-1, with 8 bases identical to TRBD1. The length of the CDR3 is 13 residues. Germline values: CDR1 LNHDA, CDR2 SQIVND (reference sequence). The V gene end was trimmed by 3 bases and the J gene end by 11 bases; junction bases not matched to a gene: 8. The CDR3 region is CASSMKQGAVAFF. The CDR3 DNA is TGTGCCAGTAGTATGAAGCAGGGGGCTGTGGCTTTCTTT.

The chain carries TRBV6-4 and TRBJ1-1, with 9 bases matching TRBD1. V was clipped by 6 bases and J by 5 bases; unmatched bases: 7. Germline loops: CDR1 MRHNA, CDR2 SNTAGT. The CDR3 has 14 residues. Written as DNA, the CDR3 is TGTGCCAGCAGGGCTGGGACAGGGAGTACTGAAGCTTTCTTT. It translates to CASRAGTGSTEAFF.